The 23 T cell receptor beta chains presented below share a single source sample, sequenced in a study of blood T cell repertoires in COVID-19. The assay was immunoSEQ multiplex PCR, and TCRdb's table has in-frame clones only and misses some. This sample carries approximately 190,000 clones, 80% to 90% of them seen once, and the ten largest clones take less than 6.5%. The sample comprised peripheral blood. Source of these receptors: a woman in her seventies with active or convalescent COVID-19.

The chain joins TRBV6-5 to TRBJ1-1; D remains unclear. The CDR3 spans 13 residues. From germline, CDR1 is MNHEY and CDR2 SVGAGI. The CDR3 coding sequence is TGTGCGGGATCTGCGGGGATGAACACTGAAGCTTTCTTT. Translation: CAGSAGMNTEAFF.

CDR3 in amino acids: CASSRGTEAFF. The CDR3 DNA is TGTGCCAGCAGTCGAGGCACTGAAGCTTTCTTT. This rearrangement joins TRBV6-5 to TRBJ1-1; D is undetermined. V shed 5 bases and J shed 4 bases, with 5 bases lying between them. This CDR3 is built from 11 residues. The germline V gene encodes CDR1 MNHEY and CDR2 SVGAGI.

This clone has just a few counts. V and J are TRBV7-9 and TRBJ2-2, with D maybe TRBD1 (5 bases). From germline, CDR1 is SEHNR and CDR2 FQNEAQ (reference sequence). The V gene lost 5 bases and the J gene lost 6 bases, with 13 bases spanning the gap. The CDR3 runs to 14 residues. The CDR3: CASSGDVGAGELFF. DNA for the CDR3: TGTGCCAGCAGCGGAGACGTAGGGGCCGGGGAGCTGTTTTTT.

The V call is TRBV10-3, the J call TRBJ1-5; 8 positions agree with TRBD1. The CDR3 consists of 12 residues. CDR1 and CDR2 (germline): ENHRY, SYGVKD. V shed 8 bases and J 6 bases; nucleotides not matched to a gene: 3. The CDR3 protein is CAIGQGGQPQHF. Written as DNA, the CDR3 is TGTGCCATCGGACAGGGAGGTCAGCCCCAGCATTTT.

This chain links TRBV7-8 with TRBJ2-3; D is possibly TRBD1 (6 bases). The CDR3 consists of 14 residues. V was clipped by 6 bases and J by 1 base, with 11 bases between them. The germline CDR1 and CDR2 sequences are SGHVS and FQNEAQ. The CDR3 protein is CASSRDIRTDTQYF. In nucleotides, the CDR3 is TGTGCCAGCAGTAGGGACATTCGCACAGATACGCAGTATTTT. Complete variable domain (other parts from reference TRBV7-8 and TRBJ2-3): GAGVSQSPRYKVAKRGQDVALRCDPISGHVSLFWYQQALGQGPEFLTYFQNEAQLDKSGLPSDRFFAERPEGSVSTLKIQRTQQEDSAVYLCASSRDIRTDTQYFGPGTRLTVL.

The rearrangement links TRBV3-1 (or the pseudogene TRBV3-2) to TRBJ2-5; 9 bases line up with TRBD2. After removal of 7 bases from V and 5 bases from J, the junction contained 11 bases not matched to a gene. The germline V gene encodes CDR1 LGHDT and CDR2 YNNKEL (reference sequence). The CDR3 spans 15 residues. CDR3 amino acids: CASNRIAGAGETQYF. CDR3 bases: TGTGCCAGCAACAGAATAGCGGGAGCGGGTGAGACCCAGTACTTC.

The V and J genes are TRBV10-2 and TRBJ2-1; 9 positions match TRBD2. V shed 7 bases, J shed 7 bases, and the junction held 14 bases outside the gene matches. CDR3 length: 16 amino acids. The germline V gene has CDR1 WSHSY and CDR2 SAAADI. Here the CDR3 DNA reads TGCGCCAGCACCCCACCTGCGGGAGGGGGGGGTAATGAGCAGTTCTTC. Amino acid sequence: CASTPPAGGGGNEQFF.

CDR3 sequence reads: CASSVDGLQFF. DNA of the CDR3: TGTGCCAGCAGCGTAGACGGTCTGCAGTTCTTC. The chain carries TRBV9 and TRBJ2-1; D is unclear. The CDR3 totals 11 residues. V shed 0 bases and J shed 12 bases, with 7 bases lying between them. The V gene's germline CDR1 is SGDLS and CDR2 YYNGEE.

This chain uses TRBV19 with TRBJ1-5; 9 nucleotides line up with TRBD1. The CDR3 is made up of 18 amino acids. The J segment lost 2 bases and the V segment lost 5 bases, leaving 13 bases of the junction unmatched. CDR1 LNHDA and CDR2 SQIVND come from the germline V gene (reference sequence). For the CDR3, the DNA is TGTGCCAGTAGTGGACAGGGGCGGAATATTGTCGGCAATCAGCCCCAGCATTTT. Its translation: CASSGQGRNIVGNQPQHF.

In this sample, this clone turned up a few times. V usage is TRBV7-9 and J usage is TRBJ2-3, with 8 nucleotides matching TRBD2. Germline assignment: CDR1 SEHNR and CDR2 FQNEAQ (reference sequence). J was trimmed by 6 bases and V by 1 base; bases with no gene match: 9. The CDR3 sequence is 16 residues long. The CDR3 DNA sequence: TGTGCCAGCAGCTTAGTCGTCGGGAGGGCGGGGGATACGCAGTATTTT. It encodes CASSLVVGRAGDTQYF.

J is TRBJ2-7 and V is TRBV27; TRBD1 might be the D (5 bases). The CDR3 length is 14 residues. V was pared by 0 bases and J by 4 bases, with 10 bases between. Germline CDR1 reads MNHEY; CDR2 reads SMNVEV (reference sequence). The CDR3 here is CASSLSVGPYEQYF. The CDR3 region has the DNA TGTGCCAGCAGTTTATCGGTGGGGCCTTACGAGCAGTACTTC.

This clone is a singleton in its sample. The chain couples TRBV3-1 (or the pseudogene TRBV3-2) to TRBJ1-1; the D gene is possibly TRBD1 (5 bases). Trimming stripped 7 bases from V and 2 bases from J, with 11 bases between. CDR3 size: 13 residues. Per germline, CDR1 LGHDT and CDR2 YNNKEL (reference sequence). CDR3 loop: CASTLQGNTEAFF. The CDR3 DNA reads as TGTGCCAGCACCTTGCAGGGAAACACTGAAGCTTTCTTT.

This clone showed up just once. The chain is built from TRBV11-2 and TRBJ2-7, with 11 bases lining up with TRBD2. This CDR3 region has 15 residues. Germline assignment: CDR1 SGHAT and CDR2 FQNNGV. Trimming removed 1 base from V and 4 bases from J; junction bases left unmatched: 3. CDR3 sequence reads: CASSLAGTSGYEQYF. The CDR3 DNA is TGTGCCAGCAGCTTAGCGGGGACTAGCGGATACGAGCAGTACTTC.

The genes are TRBV11-1 and TRBJ1-1; D possibly corresponds to TRBD1 (5 bases). The CDR3 spans 13 residues. V was pared by 7 bases and J by 8 bases, with 17 bases between. The germline CDR1 and CDR2 sequences are SGHAT and FQDESV (reference sequence). Written as DNA, the CDR3 is TGTGCCAGCACCACCACGCAGGGTACCGAAGCTTTCTTT. Translation gives CASTTTQGTEAFF.

The chain uses TRBV6-2 or TRBV6-3 and TRBJ1-2; TRBD1 is a possible D gene (6 bases). CDR3 length equals 15 residues. Germline-derived CDR1 and CDR2 are MNHEY and SVGEGT. The ends were cut back, 2 bases at V and 3 bases at J, with 13 bases in the middle. CDR3 loop: CASSYGGQSHYGYTF. The CDR3, as DNA: TGTGCCAGCAGTTACGGTGGACAGTCCCACTATGGCTACACCTTC.

This clone was found once. The chain recombines TRBV5-1 with TRBJ2-7; a weak D match, TRBD1 (7 bases). The ends were cut back, 4 bases at V and 4 bases at J, with 24 bases in the middle. The CDR3 consists of 17 residues. The germline V gene encodes CDR1 SGHRS and CDR2 YFSETQ. This CDR3 reads CASSPLVGGGGKYEQYF. CDR3 nucleotides: TGCGCCAGCAGCCCCTTAGTAGGTGGAGGGGGCAAGTACGAGCAGTACTTC.

This clone is a singleton in its sample. V usage is TRBV28 and J usage is TRBJ1-5; 9 nucleotides line up with TRBD1. The ends lost 8 bases at V and 3 bases at J; junction bases unmatched: 8. CDR1 MDHEN and CDR2 SYDVKM come from the germline V gene. The CDR3 is 15 residues long. CDR3 in DNA: TGTGCCAGCTTCCCCGGGACAGGGCACAATCAGCCCCAGCATTTT. It is translated as CASFPGTGHNQPQHF.

The CDR3 region has the DNA TGTGCCAGCAGCTTAATGACAGAAGCCTACGAGCAGTACTTC. It specifies CASSLMTEAYEQYF. The gene calls are TRBV7-8 and TRBJ2-7; maybe TRBD1 (5 bases). The CDR3 is made up of 14 amino acids. The V and J ends lost 2 bases and 2 bases respectively, with 10 bases between them. Germline V gene data show CDR1 as SGHVS and CDR2 as FQNEAQ.

This chain uses TRBV3-1 (or the pseudogene TRBV3-2) with TRBJ1-1; 7 bases map to TRBD1. The V and J ends lost 1 base and 0 bases, in that order; junction bases with no gene match: 5. This CDR3 is 16 amino acids long. Per germline, CDR1 LGHDT and CDR2 YNNKEL (reference sequence). The CDR3 loop is CASSQVRDSVNTEAFF. The CDR3 nucleotides are TGTGCCAGCAGCCAAGTAAGGGACAGTGTGAACACTGAAGCTTTCTTT.

The rearrangement uses TRBV29-1 and TRBJ2-2; the D gene is possibly TRBD2 (6 bases). V was clipped by 0 bases and J by 2 bases, with 13 bases between them. The CDR3 is 16 amino acids. Germline CDR1 reads SQVTM; CDR2 reads ANQGSEA. DNA for the CDR3: TGCAGCGTTGAAGATTTGGGGGGAGCAAACACCGGGGAGCTGTTTTTT. Amino acids: CSVEDLGGANTGELFF.

This clone is a singleton in its sample. This chain joins TRBV30 and TRBJ1-1; D not certain. This CDR3 has 14 amino acids. Germline assignment: CDR1 GTSNPN and CDR2 SVGIG (reference sequence). Trimming took 0 bases from V and 0 from J, leaving 8 bases between them. For the CDR3, the DNA is TGTGCCTGGAGTGTACTCTCCATGAACACTGAAGCTTTCTTT. This encodes CAWSVLSMNTEAFF.

This clone was seen only once. This chain connects TRBV4-1 to TRBJ2-3; D unresolved. This CDR3 comprises 15 residues. The germline gives CDR1 MGHRA, CDR2 YSYEKL. Trimming cost V 4 bases and J 2 bases, with 13 bases left between them. The CDR3: CASSRDTSVTDTQYF. CDR3 nucleotides: TGCGCCAGCAGCCGTGATACCAGTGTCACAGATACGCAGTATTTT.

This chain connects TRBV6-5 to TRBJ2-5; 7 nucleotides match TRBD1. The CDR3 has 14 residues. The V and J ends lost 6 bases and 4 bases, in that order; junction bases with no gene match: 8. Germline values: CDR1 MNHEY, CDR2 SVGAGI. The CDR3 loop is CASSRNRGPETQYF. CDR3 in DNA: TGTGCCAGCAGCCGAAACAGGGGCCCAGAGACCCAGTACTTC.